Here is one T cell receptor (beta chain) with its context. Its antigen is unidentified. The V gene end was trimmed by 5 bases and the J gene end by 7 bases; junction bases not matched to a gene: 7. CDR1 is SEHNR and CDR2 is FQNEAQ in the germline V gene (reference sequence). The CDR3 extends over 13 amino acids. The data were taken from a study of post-analysis software for immune sequencing data. On the study more broadly: Included courses were relapsing-remitting and secondary progressive multiple sclerosis; progressive-relapsing multiple sclerosis was also included.

TCR beta libraries were prepared from cDNA with unique molecular identifiers. T cells numbering about 0.85 to 11 million yielded cDNA molecules that totaled roughly 500,000. Each CDR3 protein is one row after TCRdb ran MiXCR on the PCR reads. The table has some 800,000 distinct CDR3 sequences, roughly 50% seen once. Study-level results: With F measure, samples from one preparation batch clustered together strongly. A few TRBV segments occurring more often in patients than controls included TRBV5-6, TRBV5-1 and TRBV20-1. Among multiple sclerosis patients, normalized Chao1 diversity was significantly below that of controls.

This TCR came from a girl between 10 and 17 years old with multiple sclerosis. V and J are TRBV7-9 and TRBJ1-1; 7 bases match TRBD1. Sequenced input: blood. Here the CDR3 reads CASSPDRASEAFF. In nucleotides, the CDR3 is TGTGCCAGCAGCCCCGACAGGGCTAGTGAAGCTTTCTTT.